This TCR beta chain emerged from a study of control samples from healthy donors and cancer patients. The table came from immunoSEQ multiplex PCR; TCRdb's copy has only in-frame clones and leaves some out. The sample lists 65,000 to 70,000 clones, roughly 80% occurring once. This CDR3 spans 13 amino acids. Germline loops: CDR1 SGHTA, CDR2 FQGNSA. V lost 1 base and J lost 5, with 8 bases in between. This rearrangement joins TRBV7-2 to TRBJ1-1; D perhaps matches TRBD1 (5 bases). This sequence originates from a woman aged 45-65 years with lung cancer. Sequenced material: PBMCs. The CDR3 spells CASSLGGETEAFF. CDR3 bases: TGTGCCAGCAGCTTAGGGGGGGAAACTGAAGCTTTCTTT.